This T cell receptor (beta chain) was obtained from a study of cytomegalovirus exposure and HLA in healthy donors. Study-level results: Despite most TCR sequences being rare, some public TCRs occurred in many donors. The authors enumerated over 150 TCR beta chains as linked to cytomegalovirus.

60 Vbeta and 13 Jbeta primers were used in PCR. The data were produced by immunoSEQ multiplex PCR, yet TCRdb's version contains in-frame clones alone and is incomplete. The sample holds approximately 280,000 clones, 70% to 90% seen once. V trimming: 2 bases; J trimming: 8 bases; junction bases outside the gene matches: 8. CDR1 and CDR2 from the germline V gene are WSHSY and SAAADI. The CDR3 length is 15 residues. About this clone itself: Its antigen is currently unknown.

The source of this sequence is a woman younger than 30 in good health and CMV-seronegative. The chain has TRBV10-2 and TRBJ2-1, with 8 nucleotides matching TRBD1. Specimen: PBMCs. The CDR3 bases are TGCGCCAGCAGTGAGAGGGGGGACAGGTCTTATGAGCAGTTCTTC. Its translation is CASSERGDRSYEQFF.